This T cell receptor (beta chain) was obtained from a study of blood T cell repertoires in COVID-19. Study as a whole: There were acute and convalescent COVID-19 samples, and they came from the United States, Italy and Spain. T cells, B-cell-depleted T cells, or PBMCs provided the cDNA or gDNA that served as material.

Per the study methods: Reference gene primers were amplified, and this amplification served to estimate nucleated cell counts. Generated by immunoSEQ multiplex PCR, the TCRdb table keeps only in-frame clones and is missing some. The V and J calls and the clone size are those of that table, but D and trimming were determined from the DNA. The repertoire holds approximately 230,000 clones, with around nine tenths as singletons. The CDR3 has 13 residues. Germline CDR1 is MDHEN and CDR2 is SYDVKM. V was clipped by 1 base and J by 6 bases, with 7 bases between them. V is TRBV28 and J is TRBJ1-5, with D unresolved. The origin of this receptor is a woman in her thirties or forties who had recovered from COVID-19. Input material: peripheral blood. Written as DNA, the CDR3 is TGTGCCAGCAGTTTATCAGGCCCTCAGCCCCAGCATTTT. Its protein product is CASSLSGPQPQHF.